This entry is about one T cell receptor (beta chain). The target antigen is unknown. Patients were ineligible given autoimmune disease history or systemic immunosuppression. The sample is drawn from a study of OX40 agonist ivuxolimab in advanced cancers. Broader study findings: The expanded peripheral T cells' antigen specificity was not determined. At 0.1 to 3.0 mg/kg, clonal expansion of CD4+ and CD8+ blood T cells had occurred by week 6.

Only in-frame clones appear in the TCRdb table, and some are missing; sequencing was by immunoSEQ multiplex PCR. The data hold some 70,000 clones, with 86% observed a single time. Deletions cut 2 bases from V and 8 bases from J, with 16 bases between. This CDR3 is 15 amino acids long. CDR1 is SNHLY and CDR2 is FYNNEI in the germline V gene. Sequenced here: CD4+ or CD8+ T cells sorted from blood, sampled in a trial of the OX40 agonist ivuxolimab. The chain joins TRBV2 to TRBJ2-1; possibly TRBD1 for D (5 bases). The clonotype comes from an adult with an advanced solid tumor such as melanoma, head and neck, liver or kidney cancer. Written as DNA, the CDR3 is TGTGCCAGCAGTGAAAATGGACACCTATCCCATGAGCAGTTCTTC. Translating it yields CASSENGHLSHEQFF.